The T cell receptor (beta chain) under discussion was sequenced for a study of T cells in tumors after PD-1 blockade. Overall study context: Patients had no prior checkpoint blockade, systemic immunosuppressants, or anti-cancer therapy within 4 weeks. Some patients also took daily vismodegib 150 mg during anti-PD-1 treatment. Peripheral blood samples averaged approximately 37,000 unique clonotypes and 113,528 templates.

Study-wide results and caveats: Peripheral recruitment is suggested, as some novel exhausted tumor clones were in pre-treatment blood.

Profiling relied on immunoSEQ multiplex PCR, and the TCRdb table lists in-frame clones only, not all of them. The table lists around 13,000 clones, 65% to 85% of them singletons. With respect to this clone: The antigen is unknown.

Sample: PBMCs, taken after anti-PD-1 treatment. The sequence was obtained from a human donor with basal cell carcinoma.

In DNA form, the CDR3 reads TGTGCCAGTAGTATGTCAAGCGGGCCCACAGATACGCAGTATTTT. It specifies CASSMSSGPTDTQYF. The J gene is TRBJ2-3, the V gene TRBV19, with D possibly being TRBD2 (6 bases). The CDR3 spans 15 residues. V lost 3 bases and J lost 2, with 12 bases in between. Germline lookup yields CDR1 LNHDA and CDR2 SQIVND (reference sequence). The full variable domain, in which reference TRBV19 and TRBJ2-3 provide the parts outside the CDR3, is DGGITQSPKYLFRKEGQNVTLSCEQNLNHDAMYWYRQDPGQGLRLIYYSQIVNDFQKGDIAEGYSVSREKKESFPLTVTSAQKNPTAFYLCASSMSSGPTDTQYFGPGTRLTVL.